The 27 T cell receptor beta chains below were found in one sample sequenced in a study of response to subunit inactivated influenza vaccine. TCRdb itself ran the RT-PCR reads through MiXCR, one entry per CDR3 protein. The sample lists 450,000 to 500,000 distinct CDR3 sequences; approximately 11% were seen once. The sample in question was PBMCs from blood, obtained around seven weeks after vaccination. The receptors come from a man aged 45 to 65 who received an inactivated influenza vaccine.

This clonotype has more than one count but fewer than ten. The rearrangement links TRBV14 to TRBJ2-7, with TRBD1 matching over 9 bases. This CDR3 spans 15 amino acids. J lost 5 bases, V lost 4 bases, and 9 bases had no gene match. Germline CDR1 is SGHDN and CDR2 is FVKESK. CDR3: CASSPPRTGVDEQYF. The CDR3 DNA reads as TGTGCCAGCAGCCCCCCCCGGACAGGGGTGGACGAGCAGTACTTC.

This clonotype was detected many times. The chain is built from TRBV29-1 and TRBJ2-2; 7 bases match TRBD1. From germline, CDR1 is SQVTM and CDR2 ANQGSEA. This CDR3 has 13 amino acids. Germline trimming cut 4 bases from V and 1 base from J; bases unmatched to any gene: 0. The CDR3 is CSVGTGNTGELFF. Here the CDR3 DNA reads TGCAGCGTTGGGACAGGGAACACCGGGGAGCTGTTTTTT.

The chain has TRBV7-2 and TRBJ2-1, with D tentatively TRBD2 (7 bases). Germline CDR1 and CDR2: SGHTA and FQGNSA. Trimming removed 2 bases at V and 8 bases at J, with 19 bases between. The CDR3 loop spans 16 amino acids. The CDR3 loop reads CASSLRGTGGRDEQFF. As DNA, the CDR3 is TGTGCCAGCAGCTTAAGGGGCACGGGGGGCAGGGATGAGCAGTTCTTC.

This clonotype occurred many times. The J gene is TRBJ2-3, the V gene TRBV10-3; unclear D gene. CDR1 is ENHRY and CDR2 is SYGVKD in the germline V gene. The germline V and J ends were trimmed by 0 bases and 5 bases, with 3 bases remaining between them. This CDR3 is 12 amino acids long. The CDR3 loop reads CAISESVDTQYF. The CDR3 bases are TGTGCCATCAGTGAGTCGGTAGATACGCAGTATTTT.

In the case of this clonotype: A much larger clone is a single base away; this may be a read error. The CDR3 is CIVGLAAVTDTQYF. The CDR3 DNA is TGCATCGTTGGACTAGCGGCGGTCACAGATACGCAGTATTTT. The chain has TRBV29-1 and TRBJ2-3; the match to TRBD2 covers 10 bases. The CDR3 covers 14 residues. Germline assignment: CDR1 SQVTM and CDR2 ANQGSEA.

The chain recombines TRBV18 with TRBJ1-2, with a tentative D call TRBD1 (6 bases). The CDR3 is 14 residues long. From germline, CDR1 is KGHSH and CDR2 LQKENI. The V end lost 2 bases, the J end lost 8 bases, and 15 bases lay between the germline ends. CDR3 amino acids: CASSPAQGRGGYTF. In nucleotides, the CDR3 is TGTGCCAGCTCACCAGCCCAGGGGAGGGGCGGCTACACCTTC.

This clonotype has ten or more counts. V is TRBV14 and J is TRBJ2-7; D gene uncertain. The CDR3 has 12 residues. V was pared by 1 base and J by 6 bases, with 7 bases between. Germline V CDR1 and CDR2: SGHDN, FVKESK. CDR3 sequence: CASSQGYSEQYF. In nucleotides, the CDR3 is TGTGCCAGCAGCCAAGGCTATAGCGAGCAGTACTTC. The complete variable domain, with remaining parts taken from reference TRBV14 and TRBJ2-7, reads EAGVTQFPSHSVIEKGQTVTLRCDPISGHDNLYWYRRVMGKEIKFLLHFVKESKQDESGMPNNRFLAERTGGTYSTLKVQPAELEDSGVYFCASSQGYSEQYFGPGTRLTVT.

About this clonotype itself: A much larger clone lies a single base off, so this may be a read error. CDR3 loop: CASSRDRGGDNEQFF. The CDR3 DNA sequence: TGTGCCAGCAGCCGGGACAGGGGGGGGGACAATGAGCAGTTCTTC. V usage is TRBV7-8 and J usage is TRBJ2-1; 11 bases map to TRBD1. This CDR3 contains 15 residues. Per the germline V gene, CDR1 is SGHVS and CDR2 is FQNEAQ. V shed 5 bases, J shed 5 bases, and the junction held 5 bases outside the gene matches.

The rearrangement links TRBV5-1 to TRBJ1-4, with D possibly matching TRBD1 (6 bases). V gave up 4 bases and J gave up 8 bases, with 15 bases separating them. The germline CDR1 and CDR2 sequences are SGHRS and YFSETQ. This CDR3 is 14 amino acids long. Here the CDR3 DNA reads TGCGCCAGCAGCGTGGGACATGCGGGGGAAAAACTGTTTTTT. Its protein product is CASSVGHAGEKLFF.

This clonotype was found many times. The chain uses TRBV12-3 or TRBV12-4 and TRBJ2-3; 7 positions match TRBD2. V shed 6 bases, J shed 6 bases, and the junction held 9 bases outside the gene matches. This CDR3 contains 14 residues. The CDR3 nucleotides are TGTGCCAGCAGCTCGGGGGGTAGTTTGGATACGCAGTATTTT. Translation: CASSSGGSLDTQYF.

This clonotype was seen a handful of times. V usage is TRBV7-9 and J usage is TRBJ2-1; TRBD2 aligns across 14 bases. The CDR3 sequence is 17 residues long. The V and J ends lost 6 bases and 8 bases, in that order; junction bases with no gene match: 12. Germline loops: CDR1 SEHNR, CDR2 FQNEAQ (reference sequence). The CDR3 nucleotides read TGTGCCAGCAGATCGGGGCCGGGACTAGCGGGAGAGGATGAGCAGTTCTTC. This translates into CASRSGPGLAGEDEQFF.

Written as DNA, the CDR3 is TGTGCCAGCAGCGCTTTACCTGGACAGGCAACCTACAATGAGCAGTTCTTC. Translation: CASSALPGQATYNEQFF. This chain connects TRBV7-2 to TRBJ2-1; TRBD1 aligns across 7 bases. The ends lost 5 bases at V and 2 bases at J; junction bases unmatched: 12. This CDR3 spans 17 amino acids. The germline V gene encodes CDR1 SGHTA and CDR2 FQGNSA.

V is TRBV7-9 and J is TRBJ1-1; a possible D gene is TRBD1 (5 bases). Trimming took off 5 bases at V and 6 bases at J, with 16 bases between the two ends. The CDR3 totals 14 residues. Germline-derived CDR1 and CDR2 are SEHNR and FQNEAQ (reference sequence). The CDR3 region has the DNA TGTGCCAGCAGCGTCCAAGGGGCTAGCGCTGAAGCTTTCTTT. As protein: CASSVQGASAEAFF.

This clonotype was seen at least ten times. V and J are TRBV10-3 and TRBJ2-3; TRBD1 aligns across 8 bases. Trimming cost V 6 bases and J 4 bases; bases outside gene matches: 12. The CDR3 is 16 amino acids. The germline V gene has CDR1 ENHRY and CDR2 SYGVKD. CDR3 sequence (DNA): TGTGCCATCAGGGCCCATGGACAGGGAAATTCAGATACGCAGTATTTT. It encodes CAIRAHGQGNSDTQYF.

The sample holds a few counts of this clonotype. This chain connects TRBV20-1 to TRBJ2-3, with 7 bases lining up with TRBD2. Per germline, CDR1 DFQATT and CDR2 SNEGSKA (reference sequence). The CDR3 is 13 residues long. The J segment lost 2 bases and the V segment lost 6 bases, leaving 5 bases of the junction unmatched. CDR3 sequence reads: CSAGTTVTDTQYF. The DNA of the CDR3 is TGCAGTGCCGGGACTACCGTCACAGATACGCAGTATTTT.

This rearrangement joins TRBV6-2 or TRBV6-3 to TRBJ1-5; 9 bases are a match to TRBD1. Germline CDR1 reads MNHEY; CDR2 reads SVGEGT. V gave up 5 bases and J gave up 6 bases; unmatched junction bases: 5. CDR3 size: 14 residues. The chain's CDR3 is CASSGGQGGQPQHF. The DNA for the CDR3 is TGTGCCAGCAGTGGGGGACAGGGCGGTCAGCCCCAGCATTTT.

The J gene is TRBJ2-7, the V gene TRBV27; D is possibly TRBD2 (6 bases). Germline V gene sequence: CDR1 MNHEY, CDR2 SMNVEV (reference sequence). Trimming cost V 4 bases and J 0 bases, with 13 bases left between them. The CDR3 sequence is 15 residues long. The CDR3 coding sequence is TGTGCCAGCAGTTCCATACGGGGAGGCTCCTACGAGCAGTACTTC. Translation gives CASSSIRGGSYEQYF.

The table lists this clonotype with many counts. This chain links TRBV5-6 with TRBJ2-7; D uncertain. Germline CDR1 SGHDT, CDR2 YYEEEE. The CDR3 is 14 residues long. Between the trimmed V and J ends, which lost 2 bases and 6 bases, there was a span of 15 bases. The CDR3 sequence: CASSLDGYSSEQYF. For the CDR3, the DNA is TGTGCCAGCAGCTTAGACGGCTACTCGTCCGAGCAGTACTTC.

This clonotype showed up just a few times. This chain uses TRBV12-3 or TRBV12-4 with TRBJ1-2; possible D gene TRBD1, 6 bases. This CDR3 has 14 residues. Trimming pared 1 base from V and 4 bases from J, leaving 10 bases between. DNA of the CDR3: TGTGCCAGCAGTTTAGGACAGGCTGTCTATGGCTACACCTTC. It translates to CASSLGQAVYGYTF.

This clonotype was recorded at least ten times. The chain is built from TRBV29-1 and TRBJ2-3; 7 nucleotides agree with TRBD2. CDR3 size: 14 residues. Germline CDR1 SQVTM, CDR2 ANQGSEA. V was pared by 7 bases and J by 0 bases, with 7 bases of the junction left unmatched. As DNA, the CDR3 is TGCAGCGGGGGAGCGGGGACTAGCACAGATACGCAGTATTTT. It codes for CSGGAGTSTDTQYF.

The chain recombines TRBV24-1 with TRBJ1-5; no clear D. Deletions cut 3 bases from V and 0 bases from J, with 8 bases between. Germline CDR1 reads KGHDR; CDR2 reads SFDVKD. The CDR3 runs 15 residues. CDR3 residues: CATSDARGSNQPQHF. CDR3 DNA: TGTGCCACCAGTGATGCACGGGGTAGCAATCAGCCCCAGCATTTT.

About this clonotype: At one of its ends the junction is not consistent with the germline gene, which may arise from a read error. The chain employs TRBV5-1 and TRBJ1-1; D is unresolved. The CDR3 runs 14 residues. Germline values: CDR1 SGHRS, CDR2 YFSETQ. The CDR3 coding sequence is TGCGCCAGCAGCATTGACGGCCTGAAGACTGAAGCTTTCTTT. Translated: CASSIDGLKTEAFF.

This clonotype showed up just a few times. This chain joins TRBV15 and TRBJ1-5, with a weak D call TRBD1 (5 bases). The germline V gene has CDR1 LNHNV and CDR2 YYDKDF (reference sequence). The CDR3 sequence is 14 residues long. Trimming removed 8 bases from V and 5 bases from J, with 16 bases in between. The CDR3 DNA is TGTGCCACCTGCTCTACACGGGGCGATCAGCCCCAGCATTTT. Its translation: CATCSTRGDQPQHF. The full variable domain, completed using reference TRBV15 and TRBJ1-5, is DAMVIQNPRYQVTQFGKPVTLSCSQTLNHNVMYWYQQKSSQAPKLLFHYYDKDFNNEADTPDNFQSRRPNTSFCFLDIRSPGLGDTAMYLCATCSTRGDQPQHFGDGTRLSIL.

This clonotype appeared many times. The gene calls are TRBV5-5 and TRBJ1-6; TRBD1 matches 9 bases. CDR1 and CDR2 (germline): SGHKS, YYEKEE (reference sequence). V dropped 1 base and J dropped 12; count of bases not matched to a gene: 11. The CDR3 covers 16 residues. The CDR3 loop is CASSLYLGTGREPLHF. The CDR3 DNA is TGTGCCAGCAGCTTGTATCTTGGGACAGGGAGAGAACCCCTCCACTTT.

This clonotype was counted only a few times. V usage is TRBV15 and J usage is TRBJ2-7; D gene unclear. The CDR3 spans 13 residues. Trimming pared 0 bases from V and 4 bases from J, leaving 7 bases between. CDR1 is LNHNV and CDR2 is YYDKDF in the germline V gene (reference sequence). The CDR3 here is CATSRDPGYEQYF. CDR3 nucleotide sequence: TGTGCCACCAGCAGAGATCCCGGGTACGAGCAGTACTTC.

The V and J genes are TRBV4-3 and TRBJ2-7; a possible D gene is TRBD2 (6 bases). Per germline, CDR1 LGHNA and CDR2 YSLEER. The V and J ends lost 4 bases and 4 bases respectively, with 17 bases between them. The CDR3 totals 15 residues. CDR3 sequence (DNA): TGCGCCAGCAGCCGTGGAAATGGCGGGGTATACGAGCAGTACTTC. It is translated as CASSRGNGGVYEQYF.

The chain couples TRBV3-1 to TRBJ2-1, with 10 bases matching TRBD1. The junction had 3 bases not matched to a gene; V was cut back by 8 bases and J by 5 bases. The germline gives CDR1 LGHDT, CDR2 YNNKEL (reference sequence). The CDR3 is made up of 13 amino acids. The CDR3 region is CASRTGGDNEQFF. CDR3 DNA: TGTGCCAGCCGGACAGGGGGGGACAATGAGCAGTTCTTC.